The sequence of this TCR beta chain was determined in a study of T-cell memory formation after mild COVID-19. In the study overall: TCR clusters were largely donor specific. Study results and caveats: Contracting CD4+ clones were located mainly in CM and EM, and CD8+ clones in EMRA. Day 15 to 85 contracting clones showed balanced CD4/CD8; later expanders leaned CD4+. A subset of responding clones appeared in pre-infection memory, suggesting cross-reactive memory joined.

TCRdb reprocessed the 5' RACE reads with MiXCR, giving one entry per CDR3 protein. The data contain about 49,000 distinct CDR3 sequences, 25% to 35% of them singletons. CDR1 and CDR2 from the germline V gene are SGDLS and YYNGEE. This CDR3 spans 16 amino acids. The trim removed 4 bases at V and 5 bases at J, leaving 7 bases unmatched. With regard to this clonotype: Antigen specificity is unknown.

V usage is TRBV9 and J usage is TRBJ2-5; 14 nucleotides match TRBD2. The sequencing input was PBMCs or a T cell subset sorted from them (not recorded which). The TCR was taken from a man aged 18-30 years who had mild COVID-19 (a few samples of this study predate the infection). Cell type and time point are not known. The CDR3 here is CASSLTSGGAVETQYF. The CDR3 DNA sequence: TGTGCCAGCAGCCTGACTAGCGGGGGGGCCGTGGAGACCCAGTACTTC.